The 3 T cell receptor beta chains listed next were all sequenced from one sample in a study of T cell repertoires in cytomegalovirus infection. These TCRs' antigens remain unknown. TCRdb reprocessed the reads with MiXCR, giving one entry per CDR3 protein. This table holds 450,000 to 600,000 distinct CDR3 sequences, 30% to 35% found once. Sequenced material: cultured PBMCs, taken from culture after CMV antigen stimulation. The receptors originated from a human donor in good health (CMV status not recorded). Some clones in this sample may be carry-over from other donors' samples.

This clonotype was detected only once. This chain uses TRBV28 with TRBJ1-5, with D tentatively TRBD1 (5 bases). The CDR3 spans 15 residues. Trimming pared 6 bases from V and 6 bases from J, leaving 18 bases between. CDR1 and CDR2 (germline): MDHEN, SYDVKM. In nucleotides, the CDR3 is TGTGCCAGCAGCCAGAGGGGCGGGCTAGGTCAGCCCCAGCATTTT. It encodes CASSQRGGLGQPQHF. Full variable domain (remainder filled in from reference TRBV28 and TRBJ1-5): DVKVTQSSRYLVKRTGEKVFLECVQDMDHENMFWYRQDPGLGLRLIYFSYDVKMKEKGDIPEGYSVSREKKERFSLILESASTNQTSMYLCASSQRGGLGQPQHFGDGTRLSIL.

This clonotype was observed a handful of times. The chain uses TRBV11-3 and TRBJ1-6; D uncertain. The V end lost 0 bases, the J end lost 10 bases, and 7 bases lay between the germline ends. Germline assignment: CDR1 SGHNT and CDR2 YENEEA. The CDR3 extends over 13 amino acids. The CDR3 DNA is TGTGCCAGCAGCTTAGATGACGACTCACCCCTCCACTTT. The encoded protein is CASSLDDDSPLHF.

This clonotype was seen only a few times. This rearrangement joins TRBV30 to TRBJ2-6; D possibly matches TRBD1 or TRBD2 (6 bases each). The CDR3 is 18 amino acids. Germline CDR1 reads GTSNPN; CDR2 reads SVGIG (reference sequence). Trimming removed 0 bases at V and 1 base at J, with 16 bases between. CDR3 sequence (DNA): TGTGCCTGGAGTGTAACGGGGGCCTCGTCGTCTGGGGCCAACGTCCTGACTTTC. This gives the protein CAWSVTGASSSGANVLTF. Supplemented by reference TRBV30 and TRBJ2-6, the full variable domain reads SQTIHQWPATLVQPVGSPLSLECTVEGTSNPNLYWYRQAAGRGLQLLFYSVGIGQISSEVPQNLSASRPQDRQFILSSKKLLLSDSGFYLCAWSVTGASSSGANVLTFGAGSRLTVL.